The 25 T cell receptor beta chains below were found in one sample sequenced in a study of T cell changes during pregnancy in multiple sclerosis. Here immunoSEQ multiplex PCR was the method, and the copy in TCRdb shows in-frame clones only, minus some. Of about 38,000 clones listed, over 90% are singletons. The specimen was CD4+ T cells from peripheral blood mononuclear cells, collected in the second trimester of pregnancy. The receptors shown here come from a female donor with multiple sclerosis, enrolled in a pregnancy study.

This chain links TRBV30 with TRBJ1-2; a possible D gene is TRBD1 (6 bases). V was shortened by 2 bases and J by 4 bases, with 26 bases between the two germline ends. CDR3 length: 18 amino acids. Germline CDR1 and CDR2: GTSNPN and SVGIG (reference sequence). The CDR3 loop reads CAWSQPTDKGGRLYGYTF. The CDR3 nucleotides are TGTGCCTGGAGTCAACCTACAGACAAGGGGGGGCGGCTCTATGGCTACACCTTC.

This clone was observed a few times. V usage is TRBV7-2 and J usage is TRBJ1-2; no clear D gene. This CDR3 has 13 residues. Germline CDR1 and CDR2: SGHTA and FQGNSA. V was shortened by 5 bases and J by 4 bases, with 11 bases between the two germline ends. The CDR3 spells CASSEVGGYGYTF. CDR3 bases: TGTGCCAGCAGCGAGGTAGGAGGCTATGGCTACACCTTC. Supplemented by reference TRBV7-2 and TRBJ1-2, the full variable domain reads GAGVSQSPSNKVTEKGKDVELRCDPISGHTALYWYRQSLGQGLEFLIYFQGNSAPDKSGLPSDRFSAERTGGSVSTLTIQRTQQEDSAVYLCASSEVGGYGYTFGSGTRLTVV.

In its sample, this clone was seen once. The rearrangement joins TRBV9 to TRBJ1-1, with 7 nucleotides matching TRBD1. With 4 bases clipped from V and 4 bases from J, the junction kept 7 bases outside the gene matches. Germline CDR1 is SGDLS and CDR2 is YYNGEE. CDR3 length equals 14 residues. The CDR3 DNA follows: TGTGCCAGCAGCCGGACAGGCTGGGCCACTGAAGCTTTCTTT. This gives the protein CASSRTGWATEAFF.

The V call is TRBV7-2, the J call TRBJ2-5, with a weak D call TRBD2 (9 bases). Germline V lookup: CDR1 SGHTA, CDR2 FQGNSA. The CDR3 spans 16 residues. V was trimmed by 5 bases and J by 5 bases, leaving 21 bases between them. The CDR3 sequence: CASSQGASGVGETQYF. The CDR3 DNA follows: TGTGCCAGCAGCCAGGGGGCTAGCGGGGTGGGTGAGACCCAGTACTTC.

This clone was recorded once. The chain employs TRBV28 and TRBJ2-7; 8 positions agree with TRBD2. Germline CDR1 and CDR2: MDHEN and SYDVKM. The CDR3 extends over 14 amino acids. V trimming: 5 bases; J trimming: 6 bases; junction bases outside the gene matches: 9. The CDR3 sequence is CASSKTGTRSEQYF. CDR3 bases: TGTGCCAGCAGTAAAACCGGGACTAGAAGCGAGCAGTACTTC.

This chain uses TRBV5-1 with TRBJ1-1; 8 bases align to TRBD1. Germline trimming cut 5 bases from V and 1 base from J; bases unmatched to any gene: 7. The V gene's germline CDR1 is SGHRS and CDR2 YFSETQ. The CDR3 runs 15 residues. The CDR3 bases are TGCGCCAGCAGGCCAGGGGGCCCTAAGAACACTGAAGCTTTCTTT. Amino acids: CASRPGGPKNTEAFF. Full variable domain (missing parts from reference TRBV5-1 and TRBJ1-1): KAGVTQTPRYLIKTRGQQVTLSCSPISGHRSVSWYQQTPGQGLQFLFEYFSETQRNKGNFPGRFSGRQFSNSRSEMNVSTLELGDSALYLCASRPGGPKNTEAFFGQGTRLTVV.

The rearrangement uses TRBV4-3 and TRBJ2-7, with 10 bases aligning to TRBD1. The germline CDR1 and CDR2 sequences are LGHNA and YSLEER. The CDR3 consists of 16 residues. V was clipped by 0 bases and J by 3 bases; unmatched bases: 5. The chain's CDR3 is CASSQDVDRGFYEQYF. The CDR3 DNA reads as TGCGCCAGCAGCCAAGATGTGGACAGGGGGTTCTACGAGCAGTACTTC.

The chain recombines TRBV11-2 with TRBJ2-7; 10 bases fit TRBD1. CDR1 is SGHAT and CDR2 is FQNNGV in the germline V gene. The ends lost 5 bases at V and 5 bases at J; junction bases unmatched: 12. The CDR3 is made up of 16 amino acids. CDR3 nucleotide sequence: TGTGCCAGCAGCAATCGTCCGGGACAGGGGTTACACGAGCAGTACTTC. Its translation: CASSNRPGQGLHEQYF.

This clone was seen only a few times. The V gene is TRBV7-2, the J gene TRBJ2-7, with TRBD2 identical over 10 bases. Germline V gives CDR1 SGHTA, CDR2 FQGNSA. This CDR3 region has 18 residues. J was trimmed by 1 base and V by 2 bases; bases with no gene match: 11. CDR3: CASSLKSSGRATSYEQYF. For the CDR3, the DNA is TGTGCCAGCAGCTTAAAATCTAGCGGGAGAGCAACTTCCTACGAGCAGTACTTC.

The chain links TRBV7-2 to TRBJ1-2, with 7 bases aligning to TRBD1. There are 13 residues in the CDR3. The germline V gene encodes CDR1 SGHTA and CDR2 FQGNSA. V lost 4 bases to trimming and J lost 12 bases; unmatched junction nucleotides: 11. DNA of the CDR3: TGTGCCAGCAGCTCCTGGCGGGAGGGGGCAAACACCTTC. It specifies CASSSWREGANTF.

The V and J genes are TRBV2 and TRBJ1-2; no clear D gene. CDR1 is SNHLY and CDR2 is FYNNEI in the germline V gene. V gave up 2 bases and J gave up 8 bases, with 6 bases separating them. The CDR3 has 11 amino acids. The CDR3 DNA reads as TGTGCCAGCAGTGAACGGAGAGGCTACACCTTC. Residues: CASSERRGYTF. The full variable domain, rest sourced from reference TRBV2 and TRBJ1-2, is EPEVTQTPSHQVTQMGQEVILRCVPISNHLYFYWYRQILGQKVEFLVSFYNNEISEKSEIFDDQFSVERPDGSNFTLKIRSTKLEDSAMYFCASSERRGYTFGSGTRLTVV.

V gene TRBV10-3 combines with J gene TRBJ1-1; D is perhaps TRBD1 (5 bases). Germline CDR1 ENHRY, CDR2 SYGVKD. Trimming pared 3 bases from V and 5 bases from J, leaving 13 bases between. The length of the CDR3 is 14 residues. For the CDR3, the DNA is TGTGCCATCAGTGATTCCGACAGACCGACTGAAGCTTTCTTT. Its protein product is CAISDSDRPTEAFF.

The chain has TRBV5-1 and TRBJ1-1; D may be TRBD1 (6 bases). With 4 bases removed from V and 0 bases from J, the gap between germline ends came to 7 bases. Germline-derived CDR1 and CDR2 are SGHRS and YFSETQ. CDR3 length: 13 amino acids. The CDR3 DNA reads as TGCGCCAGCAGCGGACAGCTGAACACTGAAGCTTTCTTT. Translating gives CASSGQLNTEAFF.

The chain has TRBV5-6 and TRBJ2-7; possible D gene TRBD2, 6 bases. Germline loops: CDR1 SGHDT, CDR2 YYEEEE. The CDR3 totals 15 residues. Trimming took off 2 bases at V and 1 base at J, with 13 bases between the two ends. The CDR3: CASSFWGVGSYEQYF. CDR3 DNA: TGTGCCAGCAGCTTCTGGGGGGTGGGGTCCTACGAGCAGTACTTC. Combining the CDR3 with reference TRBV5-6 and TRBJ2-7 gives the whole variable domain DAGVTQSPTHLIKTRGQQVTLRCSPKSGHDTVSWYQQALGQGPQFIFQYYEEEERQRGNFPDRFSGHQFPNYSSELNVNALLLGDSALYLCASSFWGVGSYEQYFGPGTRLTVT.

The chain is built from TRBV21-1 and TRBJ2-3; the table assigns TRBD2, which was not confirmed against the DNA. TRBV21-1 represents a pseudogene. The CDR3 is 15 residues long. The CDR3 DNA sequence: TGTGCCAGCAGCGCTATGACTAGCGTTGAAGATACGCAGTATTTT. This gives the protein CASSAMTSVEDTQYF.

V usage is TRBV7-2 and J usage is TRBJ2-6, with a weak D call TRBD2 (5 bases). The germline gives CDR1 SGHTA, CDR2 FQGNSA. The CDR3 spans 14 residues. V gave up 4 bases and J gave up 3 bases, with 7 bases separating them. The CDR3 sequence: CASSSRGGANVLTF. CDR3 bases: TGTGCCAGCAGCTCACGGGGTGGGGCCAACGTCCTGACTTTC.

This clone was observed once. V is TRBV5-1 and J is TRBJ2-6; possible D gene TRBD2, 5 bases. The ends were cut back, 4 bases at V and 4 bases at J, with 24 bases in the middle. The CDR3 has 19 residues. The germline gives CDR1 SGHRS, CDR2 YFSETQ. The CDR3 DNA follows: TGCGCCAGCAGCATCCAAGCATGGACCCGAGGGTCCGGGGCCAACGTCCTGACTTTC. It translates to CASSIQAWTRGSGANVLTF.

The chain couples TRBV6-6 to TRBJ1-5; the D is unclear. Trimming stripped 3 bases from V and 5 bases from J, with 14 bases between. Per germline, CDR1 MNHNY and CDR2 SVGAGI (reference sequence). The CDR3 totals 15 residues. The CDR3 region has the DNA TGTGCCAGCAGTTATGTTGGGATGGGAGATCAGCCCCAGCATTTT. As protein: CASSYVGMGDQPQHF.

The CDR3 is CATSRGGNLGYGYTF. The CDR3, as DNA: TGTGCCACCAGCAGAGGAGGGAATCTTGGGTATGGCTACACCTTC. The chain links TRBV15 to TRBJ1-2; D is unclear. Per the germline V gene, CDR1 is LNHNV and CDR2 is YYDKDF (reference sequence). The CDR3 has 15 residues. V was clipped by 1 base and J by 5 bases, with 14 bases between them.

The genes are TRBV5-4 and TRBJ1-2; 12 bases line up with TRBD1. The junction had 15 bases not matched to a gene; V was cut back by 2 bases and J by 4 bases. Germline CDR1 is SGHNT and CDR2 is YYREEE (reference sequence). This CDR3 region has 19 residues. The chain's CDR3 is CASSFHRPGQGAVGYGYTF. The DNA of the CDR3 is TGTGCCAGCAGCTTTCACCGGCCGGGACAGGGGGCGGTGGGCTATGGCTACACCTTC.

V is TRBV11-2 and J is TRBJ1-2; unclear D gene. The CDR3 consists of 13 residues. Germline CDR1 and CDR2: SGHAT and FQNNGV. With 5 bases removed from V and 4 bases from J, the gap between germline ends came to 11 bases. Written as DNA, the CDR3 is TGTGCCAGCAGCCCAAGCGTCAGCTATGGCTACACCTTC. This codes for CASSPSVSYGYTF.

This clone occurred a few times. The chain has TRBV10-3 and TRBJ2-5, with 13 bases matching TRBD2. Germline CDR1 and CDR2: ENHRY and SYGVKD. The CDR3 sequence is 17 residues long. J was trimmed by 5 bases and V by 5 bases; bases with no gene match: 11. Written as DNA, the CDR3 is TGTGCCATCAGTATACCCGGGACTAGCGGGGTGGAGGAGACCCAGTACTTC. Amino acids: CAISIPGTSGVEETQYF.

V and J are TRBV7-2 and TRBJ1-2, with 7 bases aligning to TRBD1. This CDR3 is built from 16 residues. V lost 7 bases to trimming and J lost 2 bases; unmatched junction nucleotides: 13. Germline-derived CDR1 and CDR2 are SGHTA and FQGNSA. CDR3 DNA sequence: TGTGCCAGCAACCCCATCAAGGGGGCAGCCAACTATGGCTACACCTTC. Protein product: CASNPIKGAANYGYTF.

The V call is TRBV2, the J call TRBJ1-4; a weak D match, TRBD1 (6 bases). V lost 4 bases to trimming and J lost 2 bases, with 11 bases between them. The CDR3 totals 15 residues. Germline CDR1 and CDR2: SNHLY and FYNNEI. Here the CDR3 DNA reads TGTGCCAGCAGTGGAGGGACATTGACTAATGAAAAACTGTTTTTT. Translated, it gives CASSGGTLTNEKLFF.

As DNA, the CDR3 is TGTGCCAGCAGTTTCGCGGCTCTCTCTGGAAACACCATATATTTT. Amino acids: CASSFAALSGNTIYF. The J gene is TRBJ1-3, the V gene TRBV28; D is undetermined. The CDR3 extends over 15 amino acids. The V gene lost 3 bases and the J gene lost 0 bases, with 9 bases spanning the gap. The germline V gene encodes CDR1 MDHEN and CDR2 SYDVKM. Variable domain in full (rest from reference TRBV28 and TRBJ1-3): DVKVTQSSRYLVKRTGEKVFLECVQDMDHENMFWYRQDPGLGLRLIYFSYDVKMKEKGDIPEGYSVSREKKERFSLILESASTNQTSMYLCASSFAALSGNTIYFGEGSWLTVV.